This paragraph reports one T cell receptor (beta chain). What it recognizes is unknown. All patients relapsed after autologous stem cell transplantation, and brentuximab vedotin exposure varied. Relapsed/refractory classical Hodgkin lymphoma patients had complete, partial or progressive responses. V lost 6 bases, J lost 1 base, and 13 bases lay in between. Germline CDR1 is MNHEY and CDR2 is SMNVEV (reference sequence). The CDR3 covers 15 residues. Method: immunoSEQ multiplex PCR; TCRdb's copy keeps in-frame clones and lacks some. The sample lists about 40,000 clones, around two thirds occurring once. This record belongs to a study of PD-1 blockade in classical Hodgkin lymphoma. Findings of the study overall: Reported baseline diversity: healthy donors highest, relapsed/refractory patients lowest. Complete responders possessed baseline diversity comparable to newly diagnosed patients. At C4D1, TCR diversity had climbed significantly for CD4+ cells, though not for CD8+ cells.

Here the sequenced sample was peripheral blood mononuclear cells (PBMCs), taken at baseline. The chain joins TRBV27 to TRBJ1-5; D uncertain. This clonotype originated in a human donor with classical Hodgkin lymphoma. The CDR3 bases are TGTGCCAGCAGGGACTTTCGTGGAAGCAATCAGCCCCAGCATTTT. Residues: CASRDFRGSNQPQHF.